The 2 T cell receptor beta chains below come from one sample, sequenced in a study of CXCR3-negative and CXCR3-positive naive CD8 T cells. Through 5' RACE with UMI labels, the TRB cDNA libraries were prepared. One entry per CDR3 protein, without DNA, is what TCRdb gives after re-calling the 5' RACE reads. The specimen's table records 50,000 to 60,000 distinct CDR3 sequences. Sequencing used naive CXCR3- CD8+ T cells from blood. Described subset: CD45RO-CCR7+CD27+CD95- naive CD8+ T cells lacking CXCR3 (TNR3-). The receptor set was obtained from a human donor in good health. Some clones in this sample may be carry-over from other donors' samples.

V and J are TRBV6-5 and TRBJ1-1. CDR1 is MNHEY, CDR2 SVGAGI, per germline. This CDR3 has 13 residues. The CDR3: CASRKLLNTEAFF.

The V gene is TRBV18, the J gene TRBJ1-1; the D call from TCRdb, TRBD1, cannot be confirmed without DNA. Looked up from germline, CDR1 is KGHSH and CDR2 is LQKENI. The CDR3 is 14 residues long. The CDR3 loop is CASSEQGTNTEAFF.